Presented here are 31 T cell receptor beta chains from one specimen sequenced in a study of T cells in women clearing cervical HPV infection. Some clones are missing from TCRdb's copy, which holds only in-frame ones; the method was immunoSEQ multiplex PCR. The sample has approximately 41,000 clones. The specimen sequenced was blood buffy coat. These receptors all come from a woman aged 18 to 69 with a cervical HPV16 infection that either progressed to CIN3+ or cleared (not recorded which).

Details on this clone: The read ends 3 residues before the CDR3 terminus; that terminus is restored from the germline J gene. This chain uses TRBV18 with TRBJ1-1; 8 bases are shared with TRBD1. The V segment lost 3 bases and the J segment 4 bases; nucleotides outside the gene matches: 4. Germline V gene data show CDR1 as KGHSH and CDR2 as LQKENI. The CDR3 has 14 residues. CDR3 DNA (partial): TGTGCCAGCTCACCGGACAGGGCGGGCACTGAA. Its translation: CASSPDRAGTE. The whole CDR3 region reads CASSPDRAGTEAFF.

As to this clone: The CDR3 end falls 3 residues outside the read, so it is completed with the germline J gene. The chain uses TRBV3-1 (or the pseudogene TRBV3-2) and TRBJ1-1; no clear D. The CDR3 is made up of 13 amino acids. Per the germline V gene, CDR1 is LGHDT and CDR2 is YNNKEL (reference sequence). CDR3 DNA (partial): TGTGCCAGCAGCCAAGTGGGCGGGGAGGAA. It translates to CASSQVGGEE. The complete CDR3 reads CASSQVGGEEAFF.

Concerning this clone itself: The read is 3 residues too short to cover the CDR3 end, so that end is filled in from the germline J gene. V is TRBV6-2 or TRBV6-3 and J is TRBJ1-2, with TRBD1 as a possible D gene (5 bases). The CDR3 sequence is 16 residues long. The ends were cut back, 7 bases at V and 5 bases at J, with 23 bases in the middle. Germline V CDR1 and CDR2: MNHEY, SVGEGT. CDR3 region: CASMGQSQPEGYGYTF. CDR3 DNA, as far as it was read: TGTGCCAGCATGGGGCAGAGTCAACCAGAGGGGTATGGC.

In regard to this clone: The read ends 3 residues early relative to the CDR3; the germline J gene fills the gap. This rearrangement joins TRBV5-1 to TRBJ2-4; the D gene is possibly TRBD2 (6 bases). V shed 4 bases and J shed 0 bases, with 8 bases lying between them. The germline V gene has CDR1 SGHRS and CDR2 YFSETQ. The CDR3 extends over 14 amino acids. The part of the CDR3 DNA that was read is TGCGCCAGCAGCGCGGGACTAGCCAAAAACATT. The encoded protein is CASSAGLAKNI. The CDR3, in full, reads CASSAGLAKNIQYF.

Remarks on this clone: The DNA ends 3 residues before the CDR3 does, and the rest of the CDR3 is filled in from the germline J gene. The chain links TRBV20-1 to TRBJ2-7, with a weak D call TRBD2 (5 bases). V lost 0 bases and J lost 3, with 9 bases in between. The CDR3 is made up of 13 amino acids. The V gene's germline CDR1 is DFQATT and CDR2 SNEGSKA (reference sequence). CDR3 bases read: TGCAGTGCTAGAGACGAGGGTTACTACGAG. Protein product: CSARDEGYYE. The full CDR3 protein is CSARDEGYYEQYF.

In regard to this clone: The CDR3 goes on 3 residues after the read ends, and that part is filled in from the germline J gene. The rearrangement joins TRBV29-1 to TRBJ2-7; a possible D gene is TRBD1 (6 bases). The germline V gene has CDR1 SQVTM and CDR2 ANQGSEA. Trimming took off 6 bases at V and 1 base at J, with 10 bases between the two ends. The CDR3 sequence is 12 residues long. The chain's CDR3 is CSVTTGSYEQYF. The DNA read from the CDR3 is TGCAGCGTCACAACAGGGTCCTACGAG.

About this clone itself: Read coverage stops 3 residues before the CDR3 terminus; the germline J gene supplies the remainder. This chain joins TRBV7-9 and TRBJ1-2, with D perhaps matching TRBD1 (5 bases). Trimming stripped 1 base from V and 4 bases from J, with 10 bases between. CDR1 SEHNR and CDR2 FQNEAQ come from the germline V gene (reference sequence). CDR3 size: 14 residues. The covered CDR3 bases are TGTGCCAGCAGCTTAGTGAACAGGCCCTATGGC. It specifies CASSLVNRPYG. The CDR3 as a whole reads CASSLVNRPYGYTF.

In regard to this clone: One junction end does not reproduce the germline sequence, and a read error may be involved. The read ends 3 residues shy of where the CDR3 ends; the end is completed using the germline J gene. This chain links TRBV5-1 with TRBJ2-1, with D perhaps matching TRBD1 (6 bases). CDR1 and CDR2 from the germline V gene are SGHRS and YFSETQ. There are 17 residues in the CDR3. CDR3 DNA (partial): TGCGCCAGCAGATTGGGGTGGGGGCGTAACGACTACAATGAG. Amino acids: CASRLGWGRNDYNE. The entire CDR3 protein is CASRLGWGRNDYNEQFF.

As regards this clone: The missing CDR3 end, 3 residues past where the read stops, is filled in from the germline J gene. The chain is built from TRBV20-1 and TRBJ2-1; 8 nucleotides line up with TRBD2. Per the germline V gene, CDR1 is DFQATT and CDR2 is SNEGSKA (reference sequence). V dropped 6 bases and J dropped 3; count of bases not matched to a gene: 10. This CDR3 region has 15 residues. CDR3 DNA (partial): TGCAGTGCGCCCTTTGCGGGAGGTTACTACAATGAG. This codes for CSAPFAGGYYNE. The entire CDR3 sequence reads CSAPFAGGYYNEQFF.

The covered CDR3 bases are TGTGCCAGCAGGAGGCAGGGGATCTCTGGAAACACC. Translated: CASRRQGISGNT. The whole CDR3 sequence reads CASRRQGISGNTIYF. The gene calls are TRBV13 and TRBJ1-3, with D perhaps TRBD1 (6 bases). The CDR3 goes on 3 residues after the read ends, and that part is filled in from the germline J gene. CDR1 PRHDT and CDR2 FYEKMQ come from the germline V gene (reference sequence). V was shortened by 6 bases and J by 0 bases, with 12 bases between the two germline ends. This CDR3 is built from 15 residues.

Points on this clone: The read ends 3 residues before the CDR3 terminus; that terminus is restored from the germline J gene. The chain carries TRBV5-6 and TRBJ2-3; TRBD2 agrees at 11 bases. The CDR3 is 15 amino acids. Germline assignment: CDR1 SGHDT and CDR2 YYEEEE. The trim removed 5 bases at V and 4 bases at J, leaving 6 bases unmatched. The CDR3 sequence: CASSSTSGGADTQYF. CDR3 DNA, as far as it was read: TGTGCCAGCAGTTCTACTAGCGGGGGCGCAGATACG.

In the case of this clone: The sequenced fragment ends 3 residues before the CDR3 boundary, so the rest is inferred from the germline J gene. V and J are TRBV7-9 and TRBJ2-3; D remains unclear. V lost 2 bases and J lost 2, with 5 bases in between. Germline CDR1 SEHNR, CDR2 FQNEAQ (reference sequence). This CDR3 is built from 13 residues. The CDR3 sequence: CASSLSVTDTQYF. Incomplete CDR3 DNA: TGTGCCAGCAGCTTATCAGTCACAGATACG. Using reference TRBV7-9 and TRBJ2-3 for the parts outside the CDR3, the full variable domain is DTGVSQNPRHKITKRGQNVTFRCDPISEHNRLYWYRQTLGQGPEFLTYFQNEAQLEKSRLLSDRFSAERPKGSFSTLEIQRTEQGDSAMYLCASSLSVTDTQYFGPGTRLTVL.

As regards this clone: The CDR3 end is not reached by the read, which stops 3 residues before it; the germline J gene fills it in. V usage is TRBV2 and J usage is TRBJ1-1; no firm D call. The V gene's germline CDR1 is SNHLY and CDR2 FYNNEI. The V gene lost 7 bases and the J gene lost 3 bases, with 9 bases spanning the gap. CDR3 length: 12 amino acids. The CDR3 spells CASTGLDTEAFF. The part of the CDR3 DNA that was read is TGTGCCAGCACAGGTTTGGACACTGAA.

This clone is identified as medium-sized from frequency. The read is 3 residues too short to cover the CDR3 end, so that end is filled in from the germline J gene. The chain links TRBV4-2 to TRBJ2-3, with 10 bases matching TRBD2. V lost 0 bases and J lost 1; bases outside the gene matches: 1. The CDR3 is 16 amino acids. Germline assignment: CDR1 LGHNA and CDR2 YNFKEQ. The part of the CDR3 DNA that was read is TGTGCCAGCAGCCAAGATCTAGCGGGAGGCACAGATACG. Translating it yields CASSQDLAGGTDT. The entire CDR3 is CASSQDLAGGTDTQYF.

Partial CDR3 DNA: TGCAGTGCTAGAGATCAGCTAGCGGAGAGATCCGGGGAG. Its translation: CSARDQLAERSGE. The full-length CDR3 reads as CSARDQLAERSGELFF. The genes are TRBV20-1 and TRBJ2-2; the match to TRBD2 covers 7 bases. Read sequence stops 3 residues before the CDR3 end, and the germline J gene provides the missing end. Losses at the gene ends were 0 bases for V and 6 bases for J; bases not matched to a gene: 10. CDR1 and CDR2 from the germline V gene are DFQATT and SNEGSKA (reference sequence). CDR3 size: 16 residues.

As regards this clone: Coverage ceases 3 residues before the CDR3 finishes, and the germline J gene fills in the end. V is TRBV5-1 and J is TRBJ2-3, with D unclear. Germline CDR1 is SGHRS and CDR2 is YFSETQ. Trimming left V 4 bases short and J 4 bases short, with 4 bases between. This CDR3 is built from 11 residues. The DNA read from the CDR3 is TGCGCCAGCAGCATATCAGATACG. Its protein product is CASSISDT. The full CDR3 protein reads CASSISDTQYF.

A note on this clone: The read ends 3 residues shy of where the CDR3 ends; the end is completed using the germline J gene. This sequence joins TRBV4-1 and TRBJ2-5; 8 bases match TRBD1. CDR1 is MGHRA and CDR2 is YSYEKL in the germline V gene. The length of the CDR3 is 16 residues. V lost 5 bases to trimming and J lost 5 bases; unmatched junction nucleotides: 13. The CDR3: CASSSPGRQGQETQYF. The DNA read from the CDR3 is TGCGCCAGCAGCTCTCCCGGTAGACAGGGGCAGGAGACC.

Comments on this clone: The read comes to an end 3 residues before the CDR3 does, leaving the germline J gene to fill in the end. The V call is TRBV2, the J call TRBJ1-5; 7 bases agree with TRBD1. The CDR3 has 13 residues. The ends lost 9 bases at V and 4 bases at J; junction bases unmatched: 6. Germline V gives CDR1 SNHLY, CDR2 FYNNEI. The CDR3 spells CASHDRVNQPQHF. The sequenced CDR3 bases are TGTGCCAGTCATGACAGGGTTAATCAGCCC.

CDR3 residues: CASSLEGLTDTQYF. The sequenced CDR3 bases are TGTGCCAGCAGCTTGGAAGGGCTCACAGATACG. V gene TRBV5-4 combines with J gene TRBJ2-3; D remains unclear. The observed sequence ends 3 residues before the CDR3 terminus, with the missing tail filled in from the germline J gene. CDR1 SGHNT and CDR2 YYREEE come from the germline V gene (reference sequence). This CDR3 contains 14 residues. V dropped 0 bases and J dropped 2 bases, with 7 bases sitting between them.

Points on this clone: The CDR3 end lies 3 residues beyond the end of the read and is filled in from the germline J gene. This sample also contains other DNA sequences that code for the same CDR3. V usage is TRBV2 and J usage is TRBJ2-5; D not resolved. Germline lookup yields CDR1 SNHLY and CDR2 FYNNEI. Trimming took off 1 base at V and 4 bases at J, with 4 bases between the two ends. The CDR3 extends over 12 amino acids. CDR3 DNA, as far as it was read: TGTGCCAGCAGTGAAGAGGGAGAGACC. Protein product: CASSEEGET. From start to end, the CDR3 is CASSEEGETQYF.

Worth noting for this clone: The CDR3 end lies 3 residues beyond the end of the read and is filled in from the germline J gene. The gene calls are TRBV28 and TRBJ2-7; 11 bases align to TRBD2. CDR3 length: 19 amino acids. Trimming removed 1 base from V and 0 bases from J; junction bases left unmatched: 11. Germline V gene sequence: CDR1 MDHEN, CDR2 SYDVKM. Partial CDR3 DNA: TGTGCCAGCAGTTTATTGGTTCCTAGCGGGAGGCGCCTCTCCTACGAG. It translates to CASSLLVPSGRRLSYE. The CDR3 reads in full as CASSLLVPSGRRLSYEQYF.

A note on this clone: The sequenced fragment ends 3 residues before the CDR3 boundary, so the rest is inferred from the germline J gene. The rearrangement uses TRBV28 and TRBJ1-4; 7 bases line up with TRBD1. CDR3 size: 16 residues. Looked up from germline, CDR1 is MDHEN and CDR2 is SYDVKM. After removal of 7 bases from V and 8 bases from J, the junction contained 16 bases not matched to a gene. The DNA read from the CDR3 is TGTGCCAGCACTACAATACACAGGGGCAGAGGCGAAAAA. This sequence encodes CASTTIHRGRGEK. Given in full, the CDR3 is CASTTIHRGRGEKLFF.

A word on this clone: The sequenced fragment ends 3 residues before the CDR3 boundary, so the rest is inferred from the germline J gene. The V call is TRBV18, the J call TRBJ1-4; D may be TRBD1 (6 bases). The CDR3 is 15 residues long. Germline-derived CDR1 and CDR2 are KGHSH and LQKENI. Trimming took 3 bases from V and 0 from J, leaving 8 bases between them. The CDR3 DNA, read in part, is TGTGCCAGCTCACCCAGGACAGCAACTAATGAAAAA. Amino acids: CASSPRTATNEK. The CDR3 reads in full as CASSPRTATNEKLFF. The whole variable domain, remainder taken from reference TRBV18 and TRBJ1-4, is NAGVMQNPRHLVRRRGQEARLRCSPMKGHSHVYWYRQLPEEGLKFMVYLQKENIIDESGMPKERFSAEFPKEGPSILRIQQVVRGDSAAYFCASSPRTATNEKLFFGSGTQLSVL.

A note on this clone: The read finishes 3 residues shy of the CDR3 end, and the germline J gene is used to complete it. The J gene is TRBJ2-3, the V gene TRBV19; unclear D gene. With 2 bases removed from V and 4 bases from J, the gap between germline ends came to 7 bases. Germline-derived CDR1 and CDR2 are LNHDA and SQIVND (reference sequence). This CDR3 spans 13 amino acids. The CDR3 reads CASSISGSDTQYF. CDR3 DNA, as far as it was read: TGTGCCAGTAGTATATCAGGCTCAGATACG.

About this clone: The observed sequence ends 3 residues before the CDR3 terminus, with the missing tail filled in from the germline J gene. J is TRBJ2-3 and V is TRBV4-1; 7 bases line up with TRBD2. Germline CDR1 reads MGHRA; CDR2 reads YSYEKL. This CDR3 has 18 residues. V gave up 2 bases and J gave up 2 bases; unmatched junction bases: 13. The sequenced part of the CDR3 DNA is TGCGCCAGCAGCCAAAAGAAGCGGGAAGGATTTCTCACAGATACG. Amino acid sequence: CASSQKKREGFLTDT. The whole CDR3 protein reads CASSQKKREGFLTDTQYF.

Notes on this clone: The read halts 3 residues ahead of the CDR3 end, with the missing end drawn from the germline J gene. This chain connects TRBV28 to TRBJ1-5; tentative D call: TRBD1 (6 bases). The CDR3 has 15 amino acids. Per the germline V gene, CDR1 is MDHEN and CDR2 is SYDVKM. V lost 7 bases and J lost 2, with 15 bases in between. Partial CDR3 DNA: TGTGCCAGCACCGCGTACAGGGATGGCAATCAGCCC. It is translated as CASTAYRDGNQP. The complete CDR3 protein is CASTAYRDGNQPQHF.

The CDR3 is CASSSDRASYNEQFF. The CDR3 bases that were read are TGTGCCAGCAGCTCGGACAGGGCCTCCTACAATGAG. The genes are TRBV12-3 or TRBV12-4 and TRBJ2-1; the match to TRBD1 covers 8 bases. The read halts 3 residues ahead of the CDR3 end, with the missing end drawn from the germline J gene. There are 15 residues in the CDR3. J gave up 0 bases and V 6 bases, and 4 bases lay outside the gene matches.

About this clone itself: The read falls 3 residues short of the CDR3 end, and the missing part is taken from the germline J gene. This rearrangement joins TRBV2 to TRBJ2-5, with TRBD1 identical over 8 bases. Trimming at V came to 6 bases and at J to 4 bases, leaving 7 bases not matched to a gene. CDR1 SNHLY and CDR2 FYNNEI come from the germline V gene. There are 14 residues in the CDR3. Partial CDR3 DNA: TGTGCCAGCAGGATGACAGGGGTGATAGAGACC. Translating it yields CASRMTGVIET. The whole CDR3 region reads CASRMTGVIETQYF.

Note on this clone: Sequencing ends 3 residues short of the CDR3 end; the germline J gene provides the rest. This sequence joins TRBV2 and TRBJ2-5; TRBD1 matches at 8 bases. V shed 5 bases and J 1 base; nucleotides not matched to a gene: 3. Germline CDR1 reads SNHLY; CDR2 reads FYNNEI. This CDR3 contains 14 residues. CDR3 bases read: TGTGCCAGCAGTCTCGGACAGGGCCAAGAGACC. Translation: CASSLGQGQET. The complete CDR3 sequence is CASSLGQGQETQYF. Together with reference TRBV2 and TRBJ2-5, the CDR3 gives the full variable domain: EPEVTQTPSHQVTQMGQEVILRCVPISNHLYFYWYRQILGQKVEFLVSFYNNEISEKSEIFDDQFSVERPDGSNFTLKIRSTKLEDSAMYFCASSLGQGQETQYFGPGTRLLVL.

With regard to this clone: The read ends 3 residues shy of where the CDR3 ends; the end is completed using the germline J gene. The chain recombines TRBV6-1 with TRBJ1-2; 8 bases map to TRBD1. The trim removed 3 bases at V and 4 bases at J, leaving 7 bases unmatched. CDR1 and CDR2 from the germline V gene are MNHNS and SASEGT. The CDR3 loop spans 15 amino acids. CDR3 amino acids: CASSDGATGVYGYTF. Incomplete CDR3 DNA: TGTGCCAGCAGTGACGGTGCGACAGGGGTCTATGGC.

About this clone itself: The CDR3 end is not reached by the read, which stops 3 residues before it; the germline J gene fills it in. This rearrangement joins TRBV7-2 to TRBJ1-3; weak D call: TRBD1 (6 bases). Germline values: CDR1 SGHTA, CDR2 FQGNSA. Trimming pared 8 bases from V and 0 bases from J, leaving 14 bases between. The CDR3 spans 15 residues. The DNA read from the CDR3 is TGTGCCAGCTGGGACATTTTTGACTCTGGAAACACC. This codes for CASWDIFDSGNT. The entire CDR3 sequence reads CASWDIFDSGNTIYF. The full variable domain, rest sourced from reference TRBV7-2 and TRBJ1-3, is GAGVSQSPSNKVTEKGKDVELRCDPISGHTALYWYRQSLGQGLEFLIYFQGNSAPDKSGLPSDRFSAERTGGSVSTLTIQRTQQEDSAVYLCASWDIFDSGNTIYFGEGSWLTVV.